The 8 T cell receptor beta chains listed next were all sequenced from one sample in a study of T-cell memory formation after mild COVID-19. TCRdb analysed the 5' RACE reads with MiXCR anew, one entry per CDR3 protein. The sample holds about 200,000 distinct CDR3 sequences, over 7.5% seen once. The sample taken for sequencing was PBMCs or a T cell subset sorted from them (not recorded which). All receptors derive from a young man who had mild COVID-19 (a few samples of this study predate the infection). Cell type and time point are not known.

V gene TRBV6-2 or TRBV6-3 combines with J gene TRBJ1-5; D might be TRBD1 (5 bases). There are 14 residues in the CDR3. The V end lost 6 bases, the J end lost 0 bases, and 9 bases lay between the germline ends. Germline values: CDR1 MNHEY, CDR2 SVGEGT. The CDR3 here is CASRRGYSNQPQHF. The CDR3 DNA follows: TGTGCCAGCAGACGGGGGTATAGCAATCAGCCCCAGCATTTT.

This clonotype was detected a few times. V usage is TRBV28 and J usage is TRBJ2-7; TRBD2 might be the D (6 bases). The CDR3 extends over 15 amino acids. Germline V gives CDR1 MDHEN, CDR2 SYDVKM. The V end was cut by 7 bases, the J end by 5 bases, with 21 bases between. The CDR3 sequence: CASTPRRGPPNEQYV. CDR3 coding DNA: TGTGCCAGCACCCCGCGGCGGGGCCCCCCTAACGAGCAGTACGTC.

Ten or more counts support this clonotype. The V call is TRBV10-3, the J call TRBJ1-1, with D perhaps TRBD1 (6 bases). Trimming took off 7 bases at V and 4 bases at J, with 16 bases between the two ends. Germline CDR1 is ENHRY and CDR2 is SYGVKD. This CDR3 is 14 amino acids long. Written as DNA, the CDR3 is TGTGCCATCACCGAGGGGGGGCTTAGCACTGAAGCTTTCTTT. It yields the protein CAITEGGLSTEAFF.

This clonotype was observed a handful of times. Here the CDR3 reads CSVGRNFNEKLFF. CDR3 coding DNA: TGCAGCGTTGGAAGGAATTTTAATGAAAAACTGTTTTTT. This sequence joins TRBV29-1 and TRBJ1-4; no clear D. Per germline, CDR1 SQVTM and CDR2 ANQGSEA. With 4 bases removed from V and 4 bases from J, the gap between germline ends came to 10 bases. This CDR3 is built from 13 residues.

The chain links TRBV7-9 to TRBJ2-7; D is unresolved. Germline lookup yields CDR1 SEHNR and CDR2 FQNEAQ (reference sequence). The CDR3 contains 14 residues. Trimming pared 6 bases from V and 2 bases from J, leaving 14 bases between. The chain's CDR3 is CASRPNPGAYEQYV. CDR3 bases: TGTGCCAGCAGACCCAACCCAGGAGCCTACGAGCAGTACGTC.

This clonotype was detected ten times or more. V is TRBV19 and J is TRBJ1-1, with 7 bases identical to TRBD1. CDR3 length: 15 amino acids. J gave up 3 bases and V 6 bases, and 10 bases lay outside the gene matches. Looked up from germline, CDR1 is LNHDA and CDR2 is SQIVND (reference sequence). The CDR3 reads CASRGGQRSDTEAFF. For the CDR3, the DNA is TGTGCCAGTAGGGGGGGACAGAGGTCGGACACTGAAGCTTTCTTT.

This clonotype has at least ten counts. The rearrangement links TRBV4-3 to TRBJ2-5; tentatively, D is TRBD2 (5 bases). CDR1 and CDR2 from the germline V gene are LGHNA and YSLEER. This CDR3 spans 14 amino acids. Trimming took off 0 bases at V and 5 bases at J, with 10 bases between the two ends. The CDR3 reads CASSQDRDRETQYF. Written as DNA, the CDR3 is TGCGCCAGCAGCCAAGATCGGGATAGGGAGACCCAGTACTTC.

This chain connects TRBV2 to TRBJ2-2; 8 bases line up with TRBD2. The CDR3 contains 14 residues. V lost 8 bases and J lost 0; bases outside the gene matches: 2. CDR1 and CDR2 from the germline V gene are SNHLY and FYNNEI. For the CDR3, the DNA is TGTGCCAGCGGACTAGCACCGAACACCGGGGAGCTGTTTTTT. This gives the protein CASGLAPNTGELFF.